The next 25 T cell receptor beta chains were all read from a single sample in a study of neurological immune-mediated disorders. MiXCR, run by TCRdb on the 5' RACE reads, gives a single entry per CDR3 protein. This table holds around 14,000 distinct CDR3 sequences, 5.5% to 7% found once. The sample taken for sequencing was CD8+ T cells from blood. The receptor source for this set is a middle-aged woman in good health.

The chain employs TRBV5-1 and TRBJ2-7, with D possibly being TRBD2 (6 bases). CDR1 and CDR2 from the germline V gene are SGHRS and YFSETQ. The length of the CDR3 is 15 residues. The germline V and J ends were trimmed by 4 bases and 1 base, with 15 bases remaining between them. In DNA, the CDR3 is TGCGCCAGCAGCCCCAGTAATAGCGGATCCTACGAGCAGTACTTC. Protein sequence: CASSPSNSGSYEQYF.

In this sample, this clonotype turned up many times. The chain combines TRBV4-1 with TRBJ2-7, with 11 bases that match TRBD1. Germline V gene data show CDR1 as MGHRA and CDR2 as YSYEKL. The CDR3 length is 15 residues. The V and J ends lost 2 bases and 6 bases, in that order; junction bases with no gene match: 6. CDR3 nucleotide sequence: TGCGCCAGCAGCCAACCCGGGACAGGGGGGGGCGAGCAGTACTTC. Protein: CASSQPGTGGGEQYF.

This clonotype was detected many times. The rearrangement joins TRBV4-1 to TRBJ2-5; D is perhaps TRBD1 (5 bases). CDR1 and CDR2 (germline): MGHRA, YSYEKL. Trimming cost V 1 base and J 2 bases, with 11 bases left between them. The CDR3 extends over 15 amino acids. CDR3 amino acids: CASSQVGATQETQYF. The CDR3 bases are TGCGCCAGCAGCCAAGTAGGGGCTACACAAGAGACCCAGTACTTC.

This clonotype was counted ten times or more. This chain connects TRBV7-9 to TRBJ1-2, with D unclear. This CDR3 has 15 residues. Per the germline V gene, CDR1 is SEHNR and CDR2 is FQNEAQ (reference sequence). V shed 1 base and J shed 6 bases, with 15 bases lying between them. CDR3 in amino acids: CASSLDLRGSDGYTF. The CDR3 coding sequence is TGTGCCAGCAGCTTAGACTTACGAGGCAGTGATGGCTACACCTTC.

This clonotype was detected ten times or more. The chain links TRBV4-1 to TRBJ2-3; 9 bases are a match to TRBD2. Germline trimming cut 0 bases from V and 11 bases from J; bases unmatched to any gene: 3. Germline CDR1 reads MGHRA; CDR2 reads YSYEKL. The CDR3 extends over 13 amino acids. CDR3 DNA sequence: TGCGCCAGCAGCCAAGACACGACTAGCGGGCAGTATTTT. Its protein is CASSQDTTSGQYF.

This clonotype was seen many times. The chain employs TRBV29-1 and TRBJ1-5; D not certain. V lost 8 bases to trimming and J lost 2 bases, with 19 bases between them. Germline assignment: CDR1 SQVTM and CDR2 ANQGSEA. CDR3 length equals 15 residues. CDR3 protein: CSPASWKKGNQPQHF. CDR3 DNA: TGCAGCCCCGCTAGCTGGAAAAAAGGCAATCAGCCCCAGCATTTT. The whole variable domain, remainder taken from reference TRBV29-1 and TRBJ1-5, is SAVISQKPSRDICQRGTSLTIQCQVDSQVTMMFWYRQQPGQSLTLIATANQGSEATYESGFVIDKFPISRPNLTFSTLTVSNMSPEDSSIYLCSPASWKKGNQPQHFGDGTRLSIL.

This clonotype was observed at least ten times. This chain connects TRBV4-1 to TRBJ1-6; D not resolved. The germline V gene encodes CDR1 MGHRA and CDR2 YSYEKL. The CDR3 runs 15 residues. With 4 bases removed from V and 7 bases from J, the gap between germline ends came to 14 bases. The CDR3 region is CASSLRLTLNSPLHF. CDR3 nucleotide sequence: TGCGCCAGCAGCCTTAGGCTTACTCTGAATTCACCCCTCCACTTT.

This clonotype has ten or more counts. This chain joins TRBV2 and TRBJ2-1; 10 positions agree with TRBD2. The CDR3 consists of 14 residues. V was pared by 6 bases and J by 8 bases, with 7 bases of the junction left unmatched. Germline-derived CDR1 and CDR2 are SNHLY and FYNNEI. CDR3 sequence reads: CASSGGLANDEQFF. In nucleotides, the CDR3 is TGTGCCAGCAGCGGGGGACTAGCGAACGATGAGCAGTTCTTC. The full variable domain, rest sourced from reference TRBV2 and TRBJ2-1, is EPEVTQTPSHQVTQMGQEVILRCVPISNHLYFYWYRQILGQKVEFLVSFYNNEISEKSEIFDDQFSVERPDGSNFTLKIRSTKLEDSAMYFCASSGGLANDEQFFGPGTRLTVL.

This sequence joins TRBV5-1 and TRBJ2-1, with 8 bases lining up with TRBD1. Germline V lookup: CDR1 SGHRS, CDR2 YFSETQ. The J segment lost 7 bases and the V segment lost 0 bases, leaving 3 bases of the junction unmatched. The CDR3 runs to 14 residues. The CDR3 here is CASSLGQGLNEQFF. CDR3 nucleotides: TGCGCCAGCAGCTTGGGACAGGGGCTGAATGAGCAGTTCTTC.

This clonotype has at least ten counts. The V gene is TRBV12-3 or TRBV12-4, the J gene TRBJ2-3; tentative D call: TRBD2 (6 bases). Trimming shortened V by 3 bases and J by 4 bases, and 11 bases separated the two germline ends. CDR3 length equals 14 residues. The CDR3: CASSFGGKADTQYF. Here the CDR3 DNA reads TGTGCCAGCAGTTTTGGCGGGAAGGCAGATACGCAGTATTTT.

This clonotype was recorded many times. V and J are TRBV5-1 and TRBJ2-5; D is perhaps TRBD1 or TRBD2 (5 bases each). CDR1 and CDR2 from the germline V gene are SGHRS and YFSETQ. The CDR3 is made up of 16 amino acids. The V gene lost 0 bases and the J gene lost 3 bases, with 15 bases spanning the gap. The CDR3 DNA reads as TGCGCCAGCAGCTTGGGTCCGGGGATCAGGGAAGAGACCCAGTACTTC. It is translated as CASSLGPGIREETQYF. Full variable domain (missing parts from reference TRBV5-1 and TRBJ2-5): KAGVTQTPRYLIKTRGQQVTLSCSPISGHRSVSWYQQTPGQGLQFLFEYFSETQRNKGNFPGRFSGRQFSNSRSEMNVSTLELGDSALYLCASSLGPGIREETQYFGPGTRLLVL.

This clonotype appeared many times. This chain uses TRBV25-1 with TRBJ2-1, with TRBD2 matching over 8 bases. Germline CDR1 MGHDK, CDR2 SYGVNS. This CDR3 is built from 15 residues. J was trimmed by 8 bases and V by 0 bases; bases with no gene match: 6. The CDR3 DNA reads TGTGCCAGCAGTGAATACGGGACTAGTTTCGATGAGCAGTTCTTC. Protein product: CASSEYGTSFDEQFF.

This clonotype has at least ten counts. V is TRBV3-1 and J is TRBJ2-3, with TRBD1 matching over 10 bases. Germline loops: CDR1 LGHDT, CDR2 YNNKEL (reference sequence). Losses at the gene ends were 4 bases for V and 3 bases for J; bases not matched to a gene: 4. CDR3 length: 15 residues. The DNA for the CDR3 is TGTGCCAGCAGCCCCGCGGGACAGGGGACAGATACGCAGTATTTT. As protein: CASSPAGQGTDTQYF.

This clonotype was counted ten times or more. The V and J genes are TRBV7-2 and TRBJ2-7; D unresolved. Germline V CDR1 and CDR2: SGHTA, FQGNSA. Trimming stripped 8 bases from V and 1 base from J, with 6 bases between. The CDR3 sequence is 11 residues long. The chain's CDR3 is CASEGSYEQYF. The CDR3 region has the DNA TGTGCCAGCGAAGGATCCTACGAGCAGTACTTC.

There are many counts of this clonotype. CDR3 bases: TGTGCCAGCAAGACAGGGCTCGAGCAGTACTTC. Translation: CASKTGLEQYF. The rearrangement links TRBV28 to TRBJ2-7; 7 bases are shared with TRBD1. This CDR3 is 11 amino acids long. V gave up 7 bases and J gave up 6 bases; unmatched junction bases: 3. The germline gives CDR1 MDHEN, CDR2 SYDVKM.

This clonotype was observed at least ten times. The chain uses TRBV18 and TRBJ2-1; D is unresolved. The CDR3 contains 13 residues. Between the trimmed V and J ends, which lost 0 bases and 6 bases, there was a span of 6 bases. Germline CDR1 reads KGHSH; CDR2 reads LQKENI. In DNA, the CDR3 is TGTGCCAGCTCACCACCCCCAGGCAATGAGCAGTTCTTC. Protein product: CASSPPPGNEQFF.

In this sample, this clonotype turned up many times. The chain uses TRBV4-1 and TRBJ2-7; D not resolved. The V gene's germline CDR1 is MGHRA and CDR2 YSYEKL. The CDR3 has 14 residues. Between the trimmed V and J ends, which lost 0 bases and 4 bases, there was a span of 10 bases. The CDR3, as DNA: TGCGCCAGCAGCCAAGAGGTCAGCGCATACGAGCAGTACTTC. This codes for CASSQEVSAYEQYF.

The sample holds many counts of this clonotype. This sequence joins TRBV28 and TRBJ1-1, with D hard to call. Germline-derived CDR1 and CDR2 are MDHEN and SYDVKM. The CDR3 totals 15 residues. The V gene lost 6 bases and the J gene lost 4 bases, with 18 bases spanning the gap. Written as DNA, the CDR3 is TGTGCCAGCAGCCTTCCGCCTCAAGGTAGCACTGAAGCTTTCTTT. Protein: CASSLPPQGSTEAFF. The entire variable domain, with the rest obtained from reference TRBV28 and TRBJ1-1, is as follows: DVKVTQSSRYLVKRTGEKVFLECVQDMDHENMFWYRQDPGLGLRLIYFSYDVKMKEKGDIPEGYSVSREKKERFSLILESASTNQTSMYLCASSLPPQGSTEAFFGQGTRLTVV.

This clonotype was recorded at least ten times. V and J are TRBV20-1 and TRBJ2-7; TRBD1 aligns across 7 bases. The germline CDR1 and CDR2 sequences are DFQATT and SNEGSKA (reference sequence). Trimming at V came to 1 base and at J to 4 bases, leaving 4 bases not matched to a gene. This CDR3 has 13 residues. CDR3 DNA: TGCAGTGCTAGAGTTGGCAGGGGGTACGAGCAGTACTTC. Amino acids: CSARVGRGYEQYF.

This clonotype occurred many times. Written as DNA, the CDR3 is TGTGCCAGCAGCTTGCGGGGGTTCTATGGCTACACCTTC. Amino acid sequence: CASSLRGFYGYTF. The rearrangement links TRBV5-6 to TRBJ1-2, with a weak D call TRBD1 (5 bases). Per the germline V gene, CDR1 is SGHDT and CDR2 is YYEEEE. With 1 base removed from V and 4 bases from J, the gap between germline ends came to 8 bases. The CDR3 has 13 amino acids.

This clonotype was counted many times. The chain carries TRBV7-7 and TRBJ2-2; 8 nucleotides line up with TRBD1. This CDR3 is 16 amino acids long. CDR1 SSHAT and CDR2 FNYEAQ come from the germline V gene (reference sequence). Trimming at V came to 5 bases and at J to 1 base, leaving 6 bases not matched to a gene. CDR3 bases: TGTGCCAGCAGCCCAACGGGACAGGTGAACACCGGGGAGCTGTTTTTT. Protein product: CASSPTGQVNTGELFF.

In this sample, this clonotype turned up many times. The J gene is TRBJ1-1, the V gene TRBV5-6, with TRBD1 as a possible D gene (5 bases). This CDR3 has 15 residues. The germline gives CDR1 SGHDT, CDR2 YYEEEE. Trimming left V 0 bases short and J 9 bases short, with 18 bases between. CDR3 nucleotide sequence: TGTGCCAGCAGCTTGGCCGGGGGAACTCCTGTTAAAGCTTTCTTT. Translating it yields CASSLAGGTPVKAFF.

This clonotype was observed many times. The chain uses TRBV7-9 and TRBJ1-4, with 12 bases that match TRBD1. V lost 5 bases to trimming and J lost 8 bases; unmatched junction nucleotides: 9. The CDR3 runs to 16 residues. CDR1 and CDR2 from the germline V gene are SEHNR and FQNEAQ (reference sequence). The CDR3 DNA reads TGTGCCAGCAGCCCGGGACAGGGGGCATTCGGGGAAAAACTGTTTTTT. Translation gives CASSPGQGAFGEKLFF. The full variable domain, completed using reference TRBV7-9 and TRBJ1-4, is DTGVSQNPRHKITKRGQNVTFRCDPISEHNRLYWYRQTLGQGPEFLTYFQNEAQLEKSRLLSDRFSAERPKGSFSTLEIQRTEQGDSAMYLCASSPGQGAFGEKLFFGSGTQLSVL.

This clonotype was counted at least ten times. The chain joins TRBV9 to TRBJ2-3, with 8 bases fitting TRBD1. The J segment lost 4 bases and the V segment lost 4 bases, leaving 8 bases of the junction unmatched. CDR1 is SGDLS, CDR2 YYNGEE, per germline. This CDR3 has 15 residues. The CDR3 DNA is TGTGCCAGCAGCCCACAGGGGGGACCGCCAGATACGCAGTATTTT. Translated: CASSPQGGPPDTQYF.

This clonotype appeared many times. J is TRBJ2-1 and V is TRBV20-1; D ambiguous. CDR1 and CDR2 (germline): DFQATT, SNEGSKA (reference sequence). Trimming left V 5 bases short and J 0 bases short, with 14 bases between. The length of the CDR3 is 15 residues. CDR3 region: CSAFFPGLSYNEQFF. CDR3 nucleotide sequence: TGCAGTGCTTTTTTTCCGGGCCTCTCCTACAATGAGCAGTTCTTC.